Below are 32 T cell receptor beta chains sequenced from a single sample in a study of blood T cells in healthy people across ages. Next came a second PCR, run for roughly 6 to 11 cycles, which used a sample-barcoded 5' primer along with a J-beta primer mix. TCRdb processed the 5' RACE reads anew with MiXCR; each CDR3 protein has one entry. In the table there are hundreds of thousands of distinct CDR3 sequences, more than 40% of which are singletons. Material: blood. The receptors shown here come from a woman in her sixties or seventies in good health.

This clonotype was counted once. The chain joins TRBV5-1 to TRBJ1-4; TRBD1 is a possible D gene (6 bases). Germline CDR1 is SGHRS and CDR2 is YFSETQ. Trimming shortened V by 3 bases and J by 4 bases, and 13 bases separated the two germline ends. CDR3 size: 15 residues. CDR3 in amino acids: CASSSTTGINEKLFF. As DNA, the CDR3 is TGCGCCAGCAGCTCGACCACAGGGATTAATGAAAAACTGTTTTTT.

This clonotype has just a few counts. This sequence joins TRBV7-2 and TRBJ2-7, with 11 bases aligning to TRBD1. Looked up from germline, CDR1 is SGHTA and CDR2 is FQGNSA. CDR3 length: 15 amino acids. With 6 bases clipped from V and 3 bases from J, the junction kept 7 bases outside the gene matches. The CDR3 protein is CASRTGQGGLYEQYF. Written as DNA, the CDR3 is TGTGCCAGCAGGACGGGACAGGGGGGACTCTACGAGCAGTACTTC.

A few counts support this clonotype. V and J are TRBV10-3 and TRBJ2-3, with 8 bases that match TRBD2. This CDR3 is built from 16 residues. V gave up 6 bases and J gave up 7 bases; unmatched junction bases: 15. CDR1 is ENHRY, CDR2 SYGVKD, per germline. This CDR3 is CAIRTSAGEVPYTQYF. In DNA form, the CDR3 reads TGTGCCATCAGAACCTCAGCGGGAGAGGTCCCATATACGCAGTATTTT.

The V and J genes are TRBV9 and TRBJ2-7; a weak D match, TRBD1 (6 bases). The ends were cut back, 3 bases at V and 3 bases at J, with 22 bases in the middle. This CDR3 region has 17 residues. Germline CDR1 is SGDLS and CDR2 is YYNGEE. CDR3 DNA: TGTGCCAGCAGCGCGAAACCTCTAGGGGGTCGCGGCTACGAGCAGTACTTC. This translates into CASSAKPLGGRGYEQYF.

The sample holds a few counts of this clonotype. The J gene is TRBJ2-7, the V gene TRBV4-2; 7 bases fit TRBD2. The length of the CDR3 is 16 residues. Trimming removed 2 bases from V and 4 bases from J; junction bases left unmatched: 11. CDR1 and CDR2 from the germline V gene are LGHNA and YNFKEQ. The CDR3 spells CASSQSTASGSYEQYF. The CDR3 coding sequence is TGTGCCAGCAGCCAATCTACGGCTAGCGGATCTTACGAGCAGTACTTC.

The gene calls are TRBV7-9 and TRBJ2-3; D possibly corresponds to TRBD2 (6 bases). The CDR3 spans 15 residues. The V end was cut by 5 bases, the J end by 4 bases, with 16 bases between. CDR1 is SEHNR and CDR2 is FQNEAQ in the germline V gene (reference sequence). CDR3 in amino acids: CASSPRGGMADTQYF. The DNA of the CDR3 is TGTGCCAGCAGCCCCAGAGGCGGGATGGCAGATACGCAGTATTTT.

This clonotype was seen a few times. The chain joins TRBV20-1 to TRBJ1-4, with D uncertain. The V end was cut by 3 bases, the J end by 0 bases, with 8 bases between. The CDR3 contains 14 residues. The germline gives CDR1 DFQATT, CDR2 SNEGSKA (reference sequence). CDR3 region: CSARQVATNEKLFF. DNA of the CDR3: TGCAGTGCTAGGCAGGTTGCAACTAATGAAAAACTGTTTTTT.

This sequence joins TRBV6-2 or TRBV6-3 and TRBJ2-3; 7 positions agree with TRBD2. Germline trimming cut 8 bases from V and 6 bases from J; bases unmatched to any gene: 8. The CDR3 is 13 residues long. Per the germline V gene, CDR1 is MNHEY and CDR2 is SVGEGT. The CDR3 protein is CASDPGGMDTQYF. The CDR3 nucleotides read TGTGCCAGCGATCCCGGGGGGATGGATACGCAGTATTTT.

This chain connects TRBV27 to TRBJ2-7; D remains unclear. Per the germline V gene, CDR1 is MNHEY and CDR2 is SMNVEV (reference sequence). The CDR3 spans 15 residues. The V end lost 5 bases, the J end lost 3 bases, and 17 bases lay between the germline ends. The chain's CDR3 is CASSPRVSYGYEQYF. As DNA, the CDR3 is TGTGCCAGCAGTCCAAGGGTATCATATGGCTACGAGCAGTACTTC.

The V call is TRBV11-2, the J call TRBJ2-1; D might be TRBD1 or TRBD2, each matching 6 bases. V lost 2 bases and J 0 bases, leaving 14 bases between the germline ends. The length of the CDR3 is 17 residues. The V gene's germline CDR1 is SGHAT and CDR2 FQNNGV. The CDR3 bases are TGTGCCAGCAGCTTAAGGGGGGCGACAAGCTCCTACAATGAGCAGTTCTTC. Its protein is CASSLRGATSSYNEQFF.

This rearrangement joins TRBV20-1 to TRBJ1-1; D perhaps matches TRBD1 (6 bases). The ends were cut back, 5 bases at V and 4 bases at J, with 14 bases in the middle. CDR1 is DFQATT and CDR2 is SNEGSKA in the germline V gene (reference sequence). The CDR3 is made up of 13 amino acids. The CDR3 protein is CSARKQGGTEAFF. The CDR3 DNA follows: TGCAGTGCTCGGAAACAGGGTGGCACTGAAGCTTTCTTT.

In this sample, this clonotype turned up a few times. The chain combines TRBV9 with TRBJ2-3; no reliable D call. V lost 0 bases and J 6 bases, leaving 11 bases between the germline ends. The CDR3 spans 14 residues. Germline loops: CDR1 SGDLS, CDR2 YYNGEE. The CDR3 spells CASSVGGERDTQYF. The CDR3 region has the DNA TGTGCCAGCAGCGTAGGCGGAGAAAGGGATACGCAGTATTTT.

The chain has TRBV12-3 or TRBV12-4 and TRBJ1-5, with unresolved D. V gave up 2 bases and J gave up 4 bases, with 18 bases separating them. This CDR3 region has 17 residues. The CDR3 here is CASSLPPLGGLNQPQHF. The CDR3 DNA is TGTGCCAGCAGTTTACCGCCCCTTGGAGGACTGAATCAGCCCCAGCATTTT.

This chain uses TRBV29-1 with TRBJ2-3; 8 bases align to TRBD1. From germline, CDR1 is SQVTM and CDR2 ANQGSEA. The junction had 0 bases not matched to a gene; V was cut back by 7 bases and J by 3 bases. This CDR3 is 11 amino acids long. In DNA form, the CDR3 reads TGCAGCGGACAGGGGACAGATACGCAGTATTTT. Translation: CSGQGTDTQYF.

This clonotype has ten or more counts. This chain links TRBV7-2 with TRBJ2-1; 10 nucleotides match TRBD2. Losses at the gene ends were 4 bases for V and 4 bases for J; bases not matched to a gene: 4. There are 15 residues in the CDR3. Per germline, CDR1 SGHTA and CDR2 FQGNSA. CDR3 DNA: TGTGCCAGCAGCTCGACTAGCGGGTCATACAATGAGCAGTTCTTC. This sequence encodes CASSSTSGSYNEQFF.

The chain has TRBV28 and TRBJ1-2; D is undetermined. CDR1 is MDHEN and CDR2 is SYDVKM in the germline V gene. The V end was cut by 6 bases, the J end by 4 bases, with 15 bases between. The CDR3 extends over 14 amino acids. The CDR3 DNA reads as TGTGCCAGCAGGACGGACGGAGAACTCTATGGCTACACCTTC. Protein: CASRTDGELYGYTF.

This clonotype has ten or more counts. This chain uses TRBV20-1 with TRBJ2-4; D gene ambiguous. There are 15 residues in the CDR3. Germline assignment: CDR1 DFQATT and CDR2 SNEGSKA (reference sequence). Trimming cost V 5 bases and J 3 bases, with 17 bases left between them. The CDR3 DNA reads as TGCAGTGCTCCCCAAATAGGGTTAGGCAAAAACATTCAGTACTTC. This sequence encodes CSAPQIGLGKNIQYF.

This clonotype was recorded at least ten times. The chain employs TRBV5-1 and TRBJ2-7, with D unclear. Trimming stripped 4 bases from V and 0 bases from J, with 8 bases between. CDR1 is SGHRS and CDR2 is YFSETQ in the germline V gene. The CDR3 has 13 residues. CDR3 sequence: CASSRWDSYEQYF. The CDR3 coding sequence is TGCGCCAGCAGCCGGTGGGACTCCTACGAGCAGTACTTC.

The CDR3 DNA sequence: TGTGCCAGCAGCCAAGATCAAGAACGGGGCTGGGAGACCCAGTACTTC. Encoded protein: CASSQDQERGWETQYF. The V gene is TRBV4-2, the J gene TRBJ2-5, with D perhaps given as TRBD1 or TRBD2 (5 bases each). This CDR3 is 16 amino acids long. V was clipped by 0 bases and J by 5 bases, with 16 bases between them. Germline V gene data show CDR1 as LGHNA and CDR2 as YNFKEQ.

J is TRBJ2-7 and V is TRBV7-7, with D perhaps TRBD2 (5 bases). The CDR3 has 13 amino acids. V lost 5 bases, J lost 2 bases, and 10 bases lay in between. Per germline, CDR1 SSHAT and CDR2 FNYEAQ (reference sequence). The CDR3 coding sequence is TGTGCCAGCAGCCGGGGAGTAACCTACGAGCAGTACTTC. It encodes CASSRGVTYEQYF.

The rearrangement joins TRBV20-1 to TRBJ1-2; 8 bases are shared with TRBD1. The trim removed 2 bases at V and 0 bases at J, leaving 5 bases unmatched. Germline V gene lookup returns CDR1 DFQATT and CDR2 SNEGSKA (reference sequence). The CDR3 is 15 residues long. Here the CDR3 DNA reads TGCAGTGCTAGAACCAGGACAGGGCCTAACTATGGCTACACCTTC. Encoded protein: CSARTRTGPNYGYTF.

This clonotype was seen a handful of times. V is TRBV20-1 and J is TRBJ2-7; D is possibly TRBD2 (6 bases). Germline V gene data show CDR1 as DFQATT and CDR2 as SNEGSKA (reference sequence). Trimming removed 0 bases at V and 5 bases at J, with 14 bases between. This CDR3 has 14 amino acids. The CDR3 is CSARDPTSTNEQYF. DNA for the CDR3: TGCAGTGCTAGAGATCCCACTAGCACAAACGAGCAGTACTTC.

The rearrangement links TRBV20-1 to TRBJ2-3, with unresolved D. V dropped 6 bases and J dropped 3 bases, with 16 bases sitting between them. CDR1 DFQATT and CDR2 SNEGSKA come from the germline V gene (reference sequence). The CDR3 loop spans 14 amino acids. The CDR3 sequence: CSAVVGLGTDTQYF. The CDR3 nucleotides read TGCAGTGCCGTGGTGGGCCTAGGGACAGATACGCAGTATTTT.

The V call is TRBV4-2, the J call TRBJ2-1; unclear D gene. V was trimmed by 0 bases and J by 2 bases, leaving 17 bases between them. Per germline, CDR1 LGHNA and CDR2 YNFKEQ. This CDR3 has 18 amino acids. CDR3 bases: TGTGCCAGCAGCCAAGATCCTAGAGGAACTACTACCTACAATGAGCAGTTCTTC. Translating gives CASSQDPRGTTTYNEQFF.

J is TRBJ1-2 and V is TRBV6-2 or TRBV6-3; D remains unclear. Germline V CDR1 and CDR2: MNHEY, SVGEGT. V was clipped by 4 bases and J by 12 bases, with 15 bases between them. The CDR3 length is 12 residues. CDR3 residues: CASSSTGRVDTF. As DNA, the CDR3 is TGTGCCAGCAGTTCGACGGGTCGGGTAGACACCTTC.

J is TRBJ1-2 and V is TRBV18; D remains unclear. Germline V gives CDR1 KGHSH, CDR2 LQKENI. Between the trimmed V and J ends, which lost 3 bases and 8 bases, there was a span of 10 bases. The CDR3 is made up of 12 amino acids. The CDR3 coding sequence is TGTGCCAGCTCACCGGGGTCCCCCGGCTACACCTTC. Translated: CASSPGSPGYTF.

The V and J genes are TRBV18 and TRBJ2-5; possible D gene TRBD2, 6 bases. V lost 4 bases and J 8 bases, leaving 17 bases between the germline ends. The germline V gene encodes CDR1 KGHSH and CDR2 LQKENI. This CDR3 is 14 amino acids long. In DNA form, the CDR3 reads TGTGCCAGCTCACTGCGGACTACCGACAAAACCCAGTACTTC. Residues: CASSLRTTDKTQYF.

The chain links TRBV28 to TRBJ2-7, with no clear D. Trimming left V 3 bases short and J 0 bases short, with 9 bases between. CDR3 length equals 14 residues. Germline CDR1 is MDHEN and CDR2 is SYDVKM. CDR3 amino acids: CASSFDFPSYEQYF. The CDR3 coding sequence is TGTGCCAGCAGTTTTGATTTTCCCTCCTACGAGCAGTACTTC.

The chain links TRBV4-2 to TRBJ2-1, with D possibly matching TRBD2 (5 bases). Looked up from germline, CDR1 is LGHNA and CDR2 is YNFKEQ. CDR3 size: 17 residues. Trimming pared 3 bases from V and 0 bases from J, leaving 15 bases between. The CDR3: CASSQPQAESSYNEQFF. In DNA form, the CDR3 reads TGTGCCAGCAGCCAGCCCCAAGCGGAAAGCTCCTACAATGAGCAGTTCTTC.

The chain is built from TRBV6-5 and TRBJ2-5; TRBD1 aligns across 7 bases. V was clipped by 2 bases and J by 11 bases; unmatched bases: 17. The CDR3 is 16 amino acids. CDR1 and CDR2 from the germline V gene are MNHEY and SVGAGI. The CDR3 sequence: CASSYGTEGRWSEQYF. CDR3 bases: TGTGCCAGCAGTTACGGGACAGAGGGCCGGTGGAGTGAGCAGTACTTC.

V usage is TRBV20-1 and J usage is TRBJ2-1; no reliable D call. The V gene lost 2 bases and the J gene lost 3 bases, with 8 bases spanning the gap. Germline V lookup: CDR1 DFQATT, CDR2 SNEGSKA (reference sequence). The CDR3 runs 13 residues. The CDR3 DNA sequence: TGCAGTGCTAGATCTATACGCTACAATGAGCAGTTCTTC. Residues: CSARSIRYNEQFF.

The chain is built from TRBV28 and TRBJ2-7, with 9 bases lining up with TRBD2. J lost 4 bases, V lost 8 bases, and 9 bases had no gene match. From germline, CDR1 is MDHEN and CDR2 SYDVKM. This CDR3 has 14 residues. The CDR3 loop is CASAISREGYEQYF. Here the CDR3 DNA reads TGTGCCAGCGCCATATCGCGGGAGGGATACGAGCAGTACTTC.